These 9 T cell receptor beta chains share one sample of origin, sequenced in a study of graft-versus-host responses after intestinal transplantation. The antigens for these receptors are not known. TCRdb's copy holds only in-frame clones and misses some; the assay was immunoSEQ multiplex PCR. The sample carries approximately 93,000 clones, approximately 90% recorded once. Sequencing was performed on unstimulated CD8+ T cells sorted from spleen or lymph node cells, taken before transplant. Receptor source: a human donor who was the organ donor for an intestinal transplant.

The rearrangement joins TRBV6-6 to TRBJ2-5; the match to TRBD2 covers 13 bases. The length of the CDR3 is 15 residues. The V segment lost 4 bases and the J segment 5 bases; nucleotides outside the gene matches: 4. Germline CDR1 MNHNY, CDR2 SVGAGI (reference sequence). CDR3 DNA: TGTGCCAGCAGTTCACTAGCGGGGGGGTGGGAGACCCAGTACTTC. This translates into CASSSLAGGWETQYF.

The chain links TRBV4-2 to TRBJ1-2; D possibly corresponds to TRBD1 (5 bases). The CDR3 has 17 amino acids. V lost 0 bases, J lost 3 bases, and 17 bases lay in between. In germline, CDR1 is LGHNA, CDR2 YNFKEQ. In nucleotides, the CDR3 is TGTGCCAGCAGCCAAGATCCGGGGGTTTGGGCGGACTATGGCTACACCTTC. It encodes CASSQDPGVWADYGYTF.

The gene calls are TRBV2 and TRBJ1-1; TRBD1 matches 9 bases. Germline lookup yields CDR1 SNHLY and CDR2 FYNNEI. This CDR3 contains 15 residues. V gave up 3 bases and J gave up 4 bases; unmatched junction bases: 6. CDR3 coding DNA: TGTGCCAGCAGTGACAGGGGACAGGGAGGCACTGAAGCTTTCTTT. As protein: CASSDRGQGGTEAFF.

This chain joins TRBV7-9 and TRBJ1-1, with 9 bases matching TRBD1. CDR1 and CDR2 (germline): SEHNR, FQNEAQ (reference sequence). With V trimmed by 0 bases and J by 6 bases, 11 bases remained unmatched. The CDR3 is made up of 17 amino acids. The DNA of the CDR3 is TGTGCCAGCAGCTTAGCGGGAGGGACAGGGTTATCACCTGAAGCTTTCTTT. It specifies CASSLAGGTGLSPEAFF.

This clone appeared a single time. The rearrangement uses TRBV6-1 and TRBJ2-1; tentative D call: TRBD2 (5 bases). The CDR3 consists of 14 residues. With 3 bases removed from V and 2 bases from J, the gap between germline ends came to 8 bases. Per the germline V gene, CDR1 is MNHNS and CDR2 is SASEGT. CDR3 amino acids: CASSEREPYNEQFF. The CDR3 DNA follows: TGTGCCAGCAGTGAGAGGGAACCCTACAATGAGCAGTTCTTC.

The CDR3 loop reads CASSLVGGGLSNQPQHF. The CDR3 nucleotides are TGCGCCAGCAGCTTGGTGGGAGGGGGGCTTAGCAATCAGCCCCAGCATTTT. V is TRBV5-1 and J is TRBJ1-5; D is perhaps TRBD1 (6 bases). CDR1 SGHRS and CDR2 YFSETQ come from the germline V gene. The CDR3 has 17 amino acids. V lost 0 bases, J lost 0 bases, and 13 bases lay in between.

This clone was detected a few times. The chain is built from TRBV7-9 and TRBJ1-1; possible D gene TRBD1, 6 bases. Per the germline V gene, CDR1 is SEHNR and CDR2 is FQNEAQ (reference sequence). The V end lost 6 bases, the J end lost 6 bases, and 8 bases lay between the germline ends. The CDR3 has 11 amino acids. CDR3 loop: CASSRTAEAFF. As DNA, the CDR3 is TGTGCCAGCAGTCGGACAGCTGAAGCTTTCTTT.

This clone was seen only once. The V gene is TRBV28, the J gene TRBJ1-5; 9 positions match TRBD1. V was pared by 5 bases and J by 6 bases, with 8 bases of the junction left unmatched. Germline CDR1 and CDR2: MDHEN and SYDVKM. The CDR3 is made up of 15 amino acids. As DNA, the CDR3 is TGTGCCAGCAGTCCGGGACAGGGTTTTGGTCAGCCCCAGCATTTT. This gives the protein CASSPGQGFGQPQHF.

The genes are TRBV19 and TRBJ1-1, with D possibly TRBD1 on 6 matching bases. Germline V gives CDR1 LNHDA, CDR2 SQIVND (reference sequence). This CDR3 is built from 14 residues. V was shortened by 4 bases and J by 6 bases, with 15 bases between the two germline ends. This CDR3 is CASSTRGAISEAFF. The CDR3 bases are TGTGCCAGTAGTACGCGGGGGGCGATCTCTGAAGCTTTCTTT.